This T cell receptor (beta chain) is drawn from a study of T cell responses to AZD1222 COVID-19 vaccine. This table comes from immunoSEQ multiplex PCR, and its TCRdb copy is limited to in-frame clones, with some not included. Of 100,000 to 150,000 clones listed, approximately 85% are singletons. In germline, CDR1 is MNHEY, CDR2 SMNVEV (reference sequence). This CDR3 region has 13 residues. Trimming removed 7 bases at V and 4 bases at J, with 13 bases between. Worth noting for this clone: Its antigen is as yet unknown.

Whole-study findings and limits: Repertoire samples came only from after the peak T cell response. White British people made up most donors, females outnumbered males, and clonal diversity was possibly underestimated. Unmutated regions of variants are reportedly targeted by nearly half of spike-specific TCRs. Spike-specific TCR depth and breadth grew after two AZD1222 doses.

Sample: peripheral blood, taken on day 0 of AZD1222 vaccination. The sequence was obtained from an adult in good health. This chain links TRBV27 with TRBJ1-1; perhaps TRBD1 as D (5 bases). This chain's CDR3 is CASNGDPGTEAFF. The CDR3 DNA follows: TGTGCCAGCAATGGGGACCCAGGCACTGAAGCTTTCTTT.